What follows are 7 T cell receptor beta chains derived from one specimen sequenced in a study of blood T cell repertoires in COVID-19. Produced via immunoSEQ multiplex PCR; TCRdb's table is partial and in-frame only. Altogether roughly 500,000 clones are present, 89% being singletons, with the ten largest covering around 0.95%. Sample: peripheral blood. The origin of the receptors is a young man with COVID-19, enrolled during active disease.

The chain combines TRBV3-1 (or the pseudogene TRBV3-2) with TRBJ2-5; D perhaps matches TRBD1 (6 bases). CDR1 and CDR2 from the germline V gene are LGHDT and YNNKEL (reference sequence). The CDR3 loop spans 15 amino acids. Trimming removed 4 bases from V and 5 bases from J, with 17 bases in between. The CDR3 loop is CASSPGYKGVETQYF. In DNA, the CDR3 is TGTGCCAGCAGCCCCGGCTACAAGGGGGTGGAGACCCAGTACTTC.

This clone was seen just once. The chain carries TRBV7-2 and TRBJ2-7, with 11 bases lining up with TRBD1. The V gene's germline CDR1 is SGHTA and CDR2 FQGNSA. Unmatched junction bases numbered 4, after V lost 4 bases and J lost 2 bases. This CDR3 is 15 amino acids long. The CDR3 DNA reads TGTGCCAGCAGCTACCGGGACAGGGGGACCTACGAGCAGTACTTC. It translates to CASSYRDRGTYEQYF.

The chain recombines TRBV7-9 with TRBJ2-7; the D gene is possibly TRBD2 (6 bases). Germline assignment: CDR1 SEHNR and CDR2 FQNEAQ (reference sequence). Trimming left V 5 bases short and J 3 bases short, with 8 bases between. The CDR3 totals 12 residues. The chain's CDR3 is CASSRDFYEQYF. The CDR3 coding sequence is TGTGCCAGCAGCCGGGACTTCTACGAGCAGTACTTC.

This chain uses TRBV2 with TRBJ1-1; D remains unclear. Deletions cut 10 bases from V and 1 base from J, with 7 bases between. Germline loops: CDR1 SNHLY, CDR2 FYNNEI. The CDR3 totals 11 residues. The CDR3 nucleotides read TGTGCCACTCGACAGAACACTGAAGCTTTCTTT. Translated, it gives CATRQNTEAFF.

The chain is built from TRBV10-3 and TRBJ2-5; D is uncertain. Trimming shortened V by 0 bases and J by 5 bases, and 7 bases separated the two germline ends. Per the germline V gene, CDR1 is ENHRY and CDR2 is SYGVKD. This CDR3 has 13 residues. The CDR3: CAISESELETQYF. The CDR3 DNA reads TGTGCCATCAGTGAGTCTGAGTTGGAGACCCAGTACTTC.

The chain is built from TRBV5-1 and TRBJ2-5, with 10 bases matching TRBD1. The V segment lost 2 bases and the J segment 3 bases; nucleotides outside the gene matches: 7. The CDR3 spans 16 residues. Germline V gene lookup returns CDR1 SGHRS and CDR2 YFSETQ. CDR3 bases: TGCGCCAGCAGCTTACTCCCGGGACAGGGGAAAGAGACCCAGTACTTC. It codes for CASSLLPGQGKETQYF.

The chain combines TRBV6-5 with TRBJ2-7; D ambiguous. The germline V gene has CDR1 MNHEY and CDR2 SVGAGI. The CDR3 is 13 residues long. V was clipped by 8 bases and J by 0 bases, with 11 bases between them. The CDR3 is CASSFVSSYEQYF. The CDR3 DNA follows: TGTGCCAGCTCGTTCGTCAGCTCCTACGAGCAGTACTTC.